Below are 18 T cell receptor beta chains sequenced from a single sample in a study of coeliac disease. General observations from the study: Control samples showed higher TRB and TRG clonality than intraepithelial and lamina propria samples in active celiac disease.

Measured with immunoSEQ multiplex PCR; TCRdb has only the in-frame clones, and not every one. The table records some 4,300 clones, more than 60% of them present only once. These receptors have no known antigen. The specimen sequenced was intraepithelial lymphocytes from the gut. All receptors come from a woman between 18 and 30 years old with active celiac disease.

The genes are TRBV19 and TRBJ1-4, with no clear D. The CDR3 has 15 residues. Germline values: CDR1 LNHDA, CDR2 SQIVND (reference sequence). The V end was cut by 5 bases, the J end by 0 bases, with 10 bases between. Here the CDR3 reads CASSAGFATNEKLFF. The CDR3, as DNA: TGTGCCAGTAGTGCCGGGTTTGCAACTAATGAAAAACTGTTTTTT.

The V gene is TRBV11-2, the J gene TRBJ2-7; perhaps TRBD2 as D (6 bases). The CDR3 is made up of 15 amino acids. Trimming stripped 1 base from V and 2 bases from J, with 12 bases between. CDR1 SGHAT and CDR2 FQNNGV come from the germline V gene. The CDR3 DNA reads as TGTGCCAGCAGCTTAGTGGAGGGGAAAGCCTACGAGCAGTACTTC. This encodes CASSLVEGKAYEQYF.

The V and J genes are TRBV18 and TRBJ1-4; D is uncertain. The CDR3 has 13 amino acids. The germline V and J ends were trimmed by 5 bases and 3 bases, with 7 bases remaining between them. The germline V gene encodes CDR1 KGHSH and CDR2 LQKENI. CDR3 coding DNA: TGTGCCAGCTCAGAGGGAGCTAATGAAAAACTGTTTTTT. It translates to CASSEGANEKLFF. Using reference TRBV18 and TRBJ1-4 for the parts outside the CDR3, the full variable domain is NAGVMQNPRHLVRRRGQEARLRCSPMKGHSHVYWYRQLPEEGLKFMVYLQKENIIDESGMPKERFSAEFPKEGPSILRIQQVVRGDSAAYFCASSEGANEKLFFGSGTQLSVL.

The sample holds a few counts of this clone. This chain joins TRBV7-9 and TRBJ2-5; D possibly corresponds to TRBD2 (6 bases). With 5 bases removed from V and 5 bases from J, the gap between germline ends came to 18 bases. CDR1 SEHNR and CDR2 FQNEAQ come from the germline V gene (reference sequence). This CDR3 has 15 residues. DNA of the CDR3: TGTGCCAGCAGCCGGGGGACTCACTCCCGGGAGACCCAGTACTTC. This encodes CASSRGTHSRETQYF.

The chain couples TRBV7-3 to TRBJ1-2; 7 bases match TRBD1. V was clipped by 5 bases and J by 0 bases; unmatched bases: 3. Germline CDR1 SGHTA, CDR2 FQGTGA. This CDR3 has 14 residues. In DNA, the CDR3 is TGTGCCAGCAGCCCTCAGGGGGCTAACTATGGCTACACCTTC. It specifies CASSPQGANYGYTF.

CDR3 sequence: CASSEVGGAGEQYF. The DNA of the CDR3 is TGTGCCAGCAGTGAAGTAGGGGGGGCGGGGGAGCAGTACTTC. The rearrangement uses TRBV6-1 and TRBJ2-7; a weak D match, TRBD2 (7 bases). CDR3 length equals 14 residues. Trimming removed 1 base at V and 7 bases at J, with 14 bases between. From germline, CDR1 is MNHNS and CDR2 SASEGT.

This rearrangement joins TRBV7-2 to TRBJ2-3; unclear D gene. CDR1 and CDR2 from the germline V gene are SGHTA and FQGNSA. Trimming removed 5 bases from V and 0 bases from J, with 3 bases in between. The CDR3 contains 12 residues. The CDR3 DNA reads as TGTGCCAGCAGCCCTAGCACAGATACGCAGTATTTT. This codes for CASSPSTDTQYF.

The chain combines TRBV6-5 with TRBJ1-1, with D unresolved. This CDR3 spans 15 amino acids. Trimming left V 2 bases short and J 3 bases short, with 13 bases between. The V gene's germline CDR1 is MNHEY and CDR2 SVGAGI. The CDR3 is CASSYLGEVDTEAFF. Written as DNA, the CDR3 is TGTGCCAGCAGTTACCTCGGGGAGGTCGACACTGAAGCTTTCTTT.

The chain has TRBV6-5 and TRBJ1-1; D is possibly TRBD1 (5 bases). V lost 5 bases and J lost 1, with 8 bases in between. The germline V gene encodes CDR1 MNHEY and CDR2 SVGAGI. CDR3 length: 13 residues. CDR3 DNA sequence: TGTGCCAGCAGTGTGACAGAGAACACTGAAGCTTTCTTT. It translates to CASSVTENTEAFF.

In DNA, the CDR3 is TGTGCCAGCAGCTTAACCGGGGGTAGCAATCAGCCCCAGCATTTT. This encodes CASSLTGGSNQPQHF. This chain uses TRBV7-6 with TRBJ1-5, with D possibly being TRBD1 (5 bases). V was trimmed by 2 bases and J by 0 bases, leaving 8 bases between them. Germline-derived CDR1 and CDR2 are SGHVS and FNYEAQ. CDR3 length: 15 amino acids.

The chain uses TRBV5-8 and TRBJ1-2, with 8 nucleotides matching TRBD1. CDR1 is SGHTS, CDR2 YDEGEE, per germline. The CDR3 is made up of 15 amino acids. The V segment lost 9 bases and the J segment 8 bases; nucleotides outside the gene matches: 18. CDR3 DNA sequence: TGTGCCATCTGGGACAGGAAGAAGAGGGTCGGGGGCTACACCTTC. Translating gives CAIWDRKKRVGGYTF.

In its sample, this clone was seen a few times. The V call is TRBV7-6, the J call TRBJ2-7, with 7 bases matching TRBD1. This CDR3 has 11 amino acids. The V and J ends lost 6 bases and 7 bases, in that order; junction bases with no gene match: 3. CDR1 and CDR2 from the germline V gene are SGHVS and FNYEAQ. Here the CDR3 DNA reads TGTGCCAGCAGTACAGGGGTGGAGCAGTACTTC. It encodes CASSTGVEQYF.

The CDR3 sequence is CSVDRLDMGTQYF. The CDR3 nucleotides are TGCAGCGTAGACAGACTGGATATGGGGACCCAGTACTTC. The chain couples TRBV29-1 to TRBJ2-5; TRBD1 might be the D (5 bases). Germline lookup yields CDR1 SQVTM and CDR2 ANQGSEA. Trimming stripped 6 bases from V and 7 bases from J, with 18 bases between. The CDR3 spans 13 residues.

The rearrangement uses TRBV28 and TRBJ1-4; a weak D match, TRBD1 (6 bases). Germline V gives CDR1 MDHEN, CDR2 SYDVKM. V lost 6 bases and J 7 bases, leaving 30 bases between the germline ends. There are 19 residues in the CDR3. CDR3 sequence (DNA): TGTGCCAGCAGACCCCACGCGGCAGTGAGGTACCCCAGGGGTGAAAAACTGTTTTTT. Encoded protein: CASRPHAAVRYPRGEKLFF.

CDR3 DNA sequence: TGTGCCAGCAGCTCTCGGACAGGGGATTACGAGCAGTACTTC. Amino acid sequence: CASSSRTGDYEQYF. J is TRBJ2-7 and V is TRBV7-9, with 9 positions matching TRBD1. From germline, CDR1 is SEHNR and CDR2 FQNEAQ (reference sequence). Trimming at V came to 4 bases and at J to 4 bases, leaving 5 bases not matched to a gene. CDR3 length: 14 amino acids.

The chain has TRBV7-9 and TRBJ2-7, with 12 bases matching TRBD2. Germline CDR1 and CDR2: SEHNR and FQNEAQ (reference sequence). V lost 4 bases, J lost 3 bases, and 7 bases stayed unmatched. The CDR3 length is 16 residues. The CDR3 bases are TGTGCCAGCAGCTCCCTGAGGACTAGCGGGAACTACGAGCAGTACTTC. Encoded protein: CASSSLRTSGNYEQYF. The full variable domain, rest sourced from reference TRBV7-9 and TRBJ2-7, is DTGVSQNPRHKITKRGQNVTFRCDPISEHNRLYWYRQTLGQGPEFLTYFQNEAQLEKSRLLSDRFSAERPKGSFSTLEIQRTEQGDSAMYLCASSSLRTSGNYEQYFGPGTRLTVT.

The CDR3 is CASSEATRNTIYF. In nucleotides, the CDR3 is TGTGCCAGCAGTGAAGCTACCCGGAACACCATATATTTT. The chain joins TRBV6-1 to TRBJ1-3; D remains ambiguous. The CDR3 has 13 amino acids. Germline assignment: CDR1 MNHNS and CDR2 SASEGT. V shed 0 bases and J shed 7 bases, with 7 bases lying between them.

The V call is TRBV10-3, the J call TRBJ1-1; D is uncertain. V lost 0 bases, J lost 8 bases, and 7 bases lay in between. Germline V gene sequence: CDR1 ENHRY, CDR2 SYGVKD. This CDR3 region has 12 residues. CDR3 coding DNA: TGTGCCATCAGTGAGTCGGAGGTAGAAGCTTTCTTT. It translates to CAISESEVEAFF.